This passage covers 16 T cell receptor beta chains from one sample sequenced in a study of beta chain features in type 1 diabetes. Expressed TCRB transcripts were sequenced after all isolated RNA was converted to cDNA. Some clones are missing from TCRdb's copy, which holds only in-frame ones; the method was immunoSEQ multiplex PCR. Seen here are more than 300,000 clones, 10% to 15% observed once, and the top ten hold 0.015% to 0.02%. Material for sequencing was naive CD4+ T cells from blood. Receptors were obtained from a man aged 18 to 35 in good health.

V usage is TRBV14 and J usage is TRBJ2-7, with D perhaps matching TRBD2 (7 bases). This CDR3 spans 16 amino acids. V was trimmed by 1 base and J by 0 bases, leaving 13 bases between them. Germline V gives CDR1 SGHDN, CDR2 FVKESK. For the CDR3, the DNA is TGTGCCAGCAGCCAAGTCGCGGGGGCAAACTCCTACGAGCAGTACTTC. The encoded protein is CASSQVAGANSYEQYF.

The J gene is TRBJ1-5, the V gene TRBV7-2, with 8 positions matching TRBD1. CDR3 size: 15 residues. V lost 0 bases, J lost 8 bases, and 6 bases stayed unmatched. Looked up from germline, CDR1 is SGHTA and CDR2 is FQGNSA. CDR3: CASSLAAGDRKPQHF. The CDR3, as DNA: TGTGCCAGCAGCTTAGCTGCTGGGGACAGGAAGCCCCAGCATTTT.

This clone was seen a single time. The rearrangement joins TRBV10-3 to TRBJ2-7, with a tentative D call TRBD1 (5 bases). V shed 7 bases and J shed 6 bases, with 13 bases lying between them. Germline V gene lookup returns CDR1 ENHRY and CDR2 SYGVKD. The CDR3 contains 12 residues. CDR3 sequence (DNA): TGTGCCATCAAGGGCCCCCAGGGCGAGCAGTACTTC. It translates to CAIKGPQGEQYF.

The chain links TRBV4-1 to TRBJ2-6; 7 bases are a match to TRBD1. This CDR3 region has 17 residues. J lost 0 bases, V lost 6 bases, and 8 bases had no gene match. Per germline, CDR1 MGHRA and CDR2 YSYEKL. The CDR3 protein is CASSPGTALSGANVLTF. The DNA of the CDR3 is TGCGCCAGCAGTCCCGGGACAGCACTCTCTGGGGCCAACGTCCTGACTTTC.

The chain is built from TRBV19 and TRBJ1-2; D uncertain. Germline loops: CDR1 LNHDA, CDR2 SQIVND (reference sequence). This CDR3 contains 16 residues. Trimming removed 4 bases at V and 4 bases at J, with 19 bases between. The CDR3 DNA reads TGTGCCAGTAGTACCGAAGCAACCGGGAACCTCTATGGCTACACCTTC. Translation: CASSTEATGNLYGYTF.

This clone was counted only a few times. The genes are TRBV5-1 and TRBJ1-1; maybe TRBD1 (6 bases). There are 13 residues in the CDR3. Germline V lookup: CDR1 SGHRS, CDR2 YFSETQ. V was pared by 5 bases and J by 3 bases, with 11 bases between. The CDR3: CASRVRGDTEAFF. DNA of the CDR3: TGCGCCAGCAGGGTCAGGGGAGACACTGAAGCTTTCTTT.

This clone was counted a few times. The rearrangement joins TRBV18 to TRBJ2-3; D is perhaps TRBD1 (6 bases). The CDR3 contains 16 residues. Germline CDR1 KGHSH, CDR2 LQKENI. The V end lost 1 base, the J end lost 3 bases, and 14 bases lay between the germline ends. CDR3 in DNA: TGTGCCAGCTCACCACGTGAGGTAGGGGGTACAGATACGCAGTATTTT. Its protein is CASSPREVGGTDTQYF.

This sequence joins TRBV7-2 and TRBJ1-1; TRBD1 aligns across 7 bases. Germline V gene sequence: CDR1 SGHTA, CDR2 FQGNSA. This CDR3 region has 15 residues. Losses at the gene ends were 7 bases for V and 0 bases for J; bases not matched to a gene: 8. CDR3 residues: CASTIQGRLNTEAFF. As DNA, the CDR3 is TGTGCCAGCACCATACAGGGGCGCTTGAACACTGAAGCTTTCTTT. Filled out from reference TRBV7-2 and TRBJ1-1, the complete variable domain reads GAGVSQSPSNKVTEKGKDVELRCDPISGHTALYWYRQSLGQGLEFLIYFQGNSAPDKSGLPSDRFSAERTGGSVSTLTIQRTQQEDSAVYLCASTIQGRLNTEAFFGQGTRLTVV.

This clone was observed a few times. The chain is built from TRBV11-2 and TRBJ1-1; TRBD1 matches 7 bases. J lost 2 bases, V lost 5 bases, and 5 bases had no gene match. The CDR3 has 14 residues. The V gene's germline CDR1 is SGHAT and CDR2 FQNNGV. This CDR3 reads CASSRRDRNTEAFF. The CDR3, as DNA: TGTGCCAGCAGCCGCCGGGACAGAAACACTGAAGCTTTCTTT.

This clone was observed a few times. The V gene is TRBV4-3, the J gene TRBJ2-5; 7 bases fit TRBD2. V was clipped by 1 base and J by 9 bases; unmatched bases: 8. This CDR3 comprises 14 residues. Germline V gene data show CDR1 as LGHNA and CDR2 as YSLEER. In DNA form, the CDR3 reads TGCGCCAGCAGCCAAGGCGAATTAGCGGGCCCCCAGTACTTC. Its translation is CASSQGELAGPQYF.

The chain uses TRBV28 and TRBJ2-5, with TRBD2 matching 11 bases. Per the germline V gene, CDR1 is MDHEN and CDR2 is SYDVKM. The V gene end was trimmed by 3 bases and the J gene end by 1 base; junction bases not matched to a gene: 4. This CDR3 contains 16 residues. Here the CDR3 reads CASSFSGLAVQETQYF. The CDR3 DNA follows: TGTGCCAGCAGTTTTTCGGGACTAGCGGTCCAAGAGACCCAGTACTTC. The full variable domain, its missing parts supplied by reference TRBV28 and TRBJ2-5, is DVKVTQSSRYLVKRTGEKVFLECVQDMDHENMFWYRQDPGLGLRLIYFSYDVKMKEKGDIPEGYSVSREKKERFSLILESASTNQTSMYLCASSFSGLAVQETQYFGPGTRLLVL.

In this sample, this clone turned up a few times. The rearrangement links TRBV7-2 to TRBJ2-6; 7 bases are a match to TRBD1. The trim removed 5 bases at V and 4 bases at J, leaving 5 bases unmatched. Looked up from germline, CDR1 is SGHTA and CDR2 is FQGNSA. The CDR3 has 15 residues. The CDR3 region has the DNA TGTGCCAGCAGCAAAAGGGGGCCCGGGGCCAACGTCCTGACTTTC. It is translated as CASSKRGPGANVLTF.

V gene TRBV7-3 combines with J gene TRBJ2-3; possibly TRBD2 for D (6 bases). V lost 1 base and J lost 6, with 11 bases in between. Germline values: CDR1 SGHTA, CDR2 FQGTGA. The CDR3 contains 14 residues. CDR3 amino acids: CASSLNGGSDTQYF. As DNA, the CDR3 is TGTGCCAGCAGCTTAAACGGGGGATCGGATACGCAGTATTTT.

This clone was counted only a few times. The chain has TRBV5-1 and TRBJ2-3, with 9 bases aligning to TRBD2. The CDR3 is made up of 17 amino acids. The germline V gene has CDR1 SGHRS and CDR2 YFSETQ. With 1 base clipped from V and 6 bases from J, the junction kept 12 bases outside the gene matches. CDR3 loop: CASSLSMSGGTSDTQYF. The CDR3 DNA is TGCGCCAGCAGCTTGAGCATGAGCGGGGGGACATCGGATACGCAGTATTTT.

The chain combines TRBV27 with TRBJ2-1; D is perhaps TRBD2 (6 bases). This CDR3 is 11 amino acids long. Germline V gives CDR1 MNHEY, CDR2 SMNVEV (reference sequence). The germline V and J ends were trimmed by 8 bases and 7 bases, with 9 bases remaining between them. CDR3 amino acids: CASSRENEQFF. For the CDR3, the DNA is TGTGCCAGCTCGCGGGAAAATGAGCAGTTCTTC.

This clone has a handful of counts. This rearrangement joins TRBV5-4 to TRBJ1-1, with D unclear. V was clipped by 3 bases and J by 4 bases, with 7 bases between them. Germline lookup yields CDR1 SGHNT and CDR2 YYREEE (reference sequence). The CDR3 extends over 12 amino acids. The CDR3 protein is CASSSRGTEAFF. The CDR3 DNA sequence: TGTGCCAGCAGCTCCCGGGGCACTGAAGCTTTCTTT.